This T cell receptor beta chain originates from a study of blood T cell repertoires in COVID-19. Generated by immunoSEQ multiplex PCR, the TCRdb table keeps only in-frame clones and is missing some. The sample gives about 190,000 clones, approximately 78% of which show up once; 2.8% is in the top ten. The CDR3 sequence is 16 residues long. The germline CDR1 and CDR2 sequences are LNHDA and SQIVND (reference sequence). The V end was cut by 2 bases, the J end by 1 base, with 9 bases between. The sample comprised peripheral blood. This chain uses TRBV19 with TRBJ2-6, with D maybe TRBD1 (5 bases). This sequence was found in a woman of 80 years or more with active or convalescent COVID-19. CDR3 nucleotides: TGTGCCAGTAGTATAAGCAGGGCTTCTGGGGCCAACGTCCTGACTTTC. It translates to CASSISRASGANVLTF. Combining the CDR3 with reference TRBV19 and TRBJ2-6 gives the whole variable domain DGGITQSPKYLFRKEGQNVTLSCEQNLNHDAMYWYRQDPGQGLRLIYYSQIVNDFQKGDIAEGYSVSREKKESFPLTVTSAQKNPTAFYLCASSISRASGANVLTFGAGSRLTVL.